These 5 T cell receptor beta chains were sequenced from one sample in a study of CD8 T cells in Susac syndrome. RNA was extracted with the RNeasy kit, and a quantity of about 0.45 to 1 ug was reverse transcribed using random hexamers. TCRdb reprocessed the immunoSEQ multiplex PCR reads with MiXCR, giving one entry per CDR3 protein. The sample carries around 200,000 distinct CDR3 sequences, approximately 90% recorded once. The sequencing input was CD8+ T cells from PBMCs. The receptors were sampled from a human donor with multiple sclerosis.

The V gene is TRBV12-3 or TRBV12-4, the J gene TRBJ1-2, with D hard to call. Deletions cut 10 bases from V and 3 bases from J, with 15 bases between. CDR3 length equals 13 residues. In DNA form, the CDR3 reads TGTGCCACGAAGCCGGACGGCGACTATGGCTACACCTTC. It encodes CATKPDGDYGYTF.

V is TRBV9 and J is TRBJ2-7; TRBD2 agrees at 10 bases. The CDR3 contains 15 residues. Germline values: CDR1 SGDLS, CDR2 YYNGEE. The junction had 2 bases not matched to a gene; V was cut back by 0 bases and J by 2 bases. The CDR3 region is CASSVGAGGTYEQYF. CDR3 coding DNA: TGTGCCAGCAGCGTAGGAGCGGGGGGGACCTACGAGCAGTACTTC. Drawing the rest from reference TRBV9 and TRBJ2-7, the complete variable domain is DSGVTQTPKHLITATGQRVTLRCSPRSGDLSVYWYQQSLDQGLQFLIQYYNGEERAKGNILERFSAQQFPDLHSELNLSSLELGDSALYFCASSVGAGGTYEQYFGPGTRLTVT.

The chain employs TRBV28 and TRBJ2-7; 11 bases fit TRBD1. In germline, CDR1 is MDHEN, CDR2 SYDVKM. CDR3 length: 14 residues. The junction had 4 bases not matched to a gene; V was cut back by 3 bases and J by 6 bases. DNA for the CDR3: TGTGCCAGCAGTTTGGACAGGGGGCAAGGCGAGCAGTACTTC. Residues: CASSLDRGQGEQYF. The full variable domain, in which reference TRBV28 and TRBJ2-7 provide the parts outside the CDR3, is DVKVTQSSRYLVKRTGEKVFLECVQDMDHENMFWYRQDPGLGLRLIYFSYDVKMKEKGDIPEGYSVSREKKERFSLILESASTNQTSMYLCASSLDRGQGEQYFGPGTRLTVT.

The genes are TRBV13 and TRBJ1-1, with D perhaps matching TRBD1 (6 bases). Between the trimmed V and J ends, which lost 3 bases and 1 base, there was a span of 9 bases. This CDR3 region has 14 residues. The germline gives CDR1 PRHDT, CDR2 FYEKMQ (reference sequence). The CDR3 sequence is CASSFGQKNTEAFF. In DNA form, the CDR3 reads TGTGCCAGCAGCTTTGGACAGAAGAACACTGAAGCTTTCTTT.

The CDR3 sequence: CASSERDYGYTF. The CDR3 nucleotides are TGTGCCAGCAGTGAAAGGGACTATGGCTACACCTTC. The V call is TRBV2, the J call TRBJ1-2, with unresolved D. There are 12 residues in the CDR3. The germline V and J ends were trimmed by 2 bases and 3 bases, with 4 bases remaining between them. Germline V gives CDR1 SNHLY, CDR2 FYNNEI.